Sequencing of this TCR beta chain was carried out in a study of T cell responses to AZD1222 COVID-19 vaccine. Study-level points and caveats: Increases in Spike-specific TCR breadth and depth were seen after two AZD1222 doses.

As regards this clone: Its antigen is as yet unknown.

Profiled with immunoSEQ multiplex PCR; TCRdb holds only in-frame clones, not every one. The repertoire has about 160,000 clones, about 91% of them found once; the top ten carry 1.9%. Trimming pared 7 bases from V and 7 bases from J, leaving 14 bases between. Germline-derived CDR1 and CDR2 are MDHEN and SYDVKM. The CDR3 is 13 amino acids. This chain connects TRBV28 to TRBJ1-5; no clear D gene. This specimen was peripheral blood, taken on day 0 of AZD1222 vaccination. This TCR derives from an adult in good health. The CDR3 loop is CASTLNREQPQHF. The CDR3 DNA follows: TGTGCCAGCACCCTCAACCGAGAGCAGCCCCAGCATTTT.